This T cell receptor (beta chain) was recovered during a study of cytomegalovirus exposure and HLA in healthy donors. Study at large: A data release that came early held 80 million to 95 million unique TCRs from HLA-typed donors. There were some 400 genotyped donors. Of these, 81% fell in the genetic ancestry cluster associated with self-reported Caucasian donors.

PCR primers comprised 60 Vbeta and 13 Jbeta primers. The table came from immunoSEQ multiplex PCR; TCRdb's copy has only in-frame clones and leaves some out. The repertoire holds fewer than 180,000 clones, with 70% to 80% as singletons. Study-level findings and limits: The authors considered a cluster of highly shared sequence variants likely to be a sequencing artifact. A few chains linked to CMV were shown in vitro to be specific for CMV antigens.

To note about this clone: Its antigen is as yet unknown.

The germline gives CDR1 MGHRA, CDR2 YSYEKL. J was trimmed by 0 bases and V by 3 bases; bases with no gene match: 9. This CDR3 has 19 residues. The J gene is TRBJ2-1, the V gene TRBV4-1; 12 nucleotides agree with TRBD2. Source material: PBMCs. This sequence was found in a human donor in good health. This CDR3 is CASSHPSGRAQSSYNEQFF. CDR3 sequence (DNA): TGCGCCAGCAGCCATCCTAGCGGGAGGGCCCAGAGCTCCTACAATGAGCAGTTCTTC.